This entry lists 31 T cell receptor delta chains sequenced from one sample in a study of γδ T cells in repeated Plasmodium falciparum infection. Vgamma9/Vdelta2+ and Vdelta2-negative gammadelta T cells were flow-sorted from PBMC for bulk sequencing. TCRdb reprocessed the multiplex PCR reads using CATT. Altogether around 50,000 delta-chain clones are present, 1.6% being singletons, with the ten largest covering roughly 8.6%. Specimen: gamma-delta T cells from blood. The source is a pool of human donors (malaria-infected and uninfected, not separated).

The sample holds many counts of this clone. The chain couples TRDV1 to TRDJ1; 11 bases align to TRDD3. Germline CDR1 reads TSWWSYY; CDR2 reads QGS. This CDR3 has 29 residues. Germline trimming cut 2 bases from V and 3 bases from J; bases unmatched to any gene: 44. The CDR3 coding sequence is TGTGCTCTTGGGGAATTCATACAGTCCGAGCCTGGGGGATACTTCAAGGTTGAACCATTCCCTAATGTGGCCGATAAACTCATCTTT. Protein sequence: CALGEFIQSEPGGYFKVEPFPNVADKLIF.

This clone was picked up many times. The chain has TRDV2 and TRDJ1; 8 bases agree with TRDD3. CDR1 GEAIGNYY and CDR2 EKD come from the germline V gene. V was clipped by 0 bases and J by 0 bases; unmatched bases: 11. The CDR3 runs 18 residues. The CDR3 protein is CACDTVSGGGKYTDKLIF. CDR3 coding DNA: TGTGCCTGTGACACCGTTTCTGGGGGAGGCAAGTACACCGATAAACTCATCTTT.

This clone was seen a few times. With a far larger clone one base away, a read error is the likely cause. Other nucleotide sequences from this sample produce the same CDR3. The J gene was not called, though the V gene is TRDV1; TRDD3, the table's D call, lacks a check against the DNA. The germline V gene has CDR1 TSWWSYY and CDR2 QGS. The CDR3 totals 15 residues. This chain's CDR3 is CALGETPHRRDHLIF. CDR3 nucleotides: TGTGCTCTTGGGGAAACCCCTCACAGGAGGGATCACCTCATCTTT.

This clone was seen only a few times. TCRdb's entry gives the protein of a much larger clone, which mismatches this DNA's translation at residue 20, likely from a read error; the protein reported here is translated from the DNA. The chain employs TRDV1 and TRDJ1; 13 nucleotides line up with TRDD3. Because TCRdb records no J gene, it was assigned here through a match of the DNA to germline. The germline CDR1 and CDR2 sequences are TSWWSYY and QGS. The CDR3 consists of 26 residues. V was clipped by 2 bases and J by 3 bases; unmatched bases: 33. The CDR3 DNA is TGTGCTCTTGGGGAAAAATCGTTCCTAAGGGTTTTAACTGGGGGATACGCCGTGAAGCTCTCCGATAAACTCATCTTT. This sequence encodes CALGEKSFLRVLTGGYAVKLSDKLIF.

This clone came up a few times. A far larger clone is one base from this, pointing to a likely read error. The sample has other DNA sequences that encode this CDR3 too. The rearrangement uses TRDV1 and TRDJ1, with TRDD3 matching 8 bases. CDR1 and CDR2 from the germline V gene are TSWWSYY and QGS. The CDR3 spans 19 residues. V lost 3 bases and J lost 4; bases outside the gene matches: 19. The CDR3 DNA follows: TGTGCTCTTGGGGATGGGACCTCTCCAGGGCTGGGGGAGTACGATAAACTCATCTTT. Its protein product is CALGDGTSPGLGEYDKLIF.

For this clone: TCRdb shows a much larger clone's protein in place of this DNA's translation, and the two differ at residue 9, likely through a read error; the protein shown is translated from the DNA. V is TRDV1 and J is TRDJ1; TRDD3 agrees at 10 bases. The germline CDR1 and CDR2 sequences are TSWWSYY and QGS. The CDR3 has 26 residues. The chain's CDR3 is CALGELSLLRTGGFGVLLGYTDKLIF. The CDR3 region has the DNA TGTGCTCTTGGGGAACTATCCCTACTCCGTACTGGGGGATTTGGGGTCTTATTGGGTTACACCGACAAACTCATCTTT.

On this clone: A far larger clone is a single base away, which makes a read error likely. Different DNA sequences within this sample yield the same CDR3. The rearrangement links TRDV1 to TRDJ1; 13 bases fit TRDD3. Losses at the gene ends were 9 bases for V and 5 bases for J; bases not matched to a gene: 27. The CDR3 covers 21 residues. Germline assignment: CDR1 TSWWSYY and CDR2 QGS. The CDR3 nucleotides read TGTGCTCTGTGGGTCCTTCCTACGATAATAACTGGGGGATACGCAACGGATAAACTCATCTTT. It codes for CALWVLPTIITGGYATDKLIF.

This clone appeared a few times. TCRdb pairs this DNA with a much larger clone's protein that differs at residue 10, likely a read error; the protein shown was translated from the DNA. The chain recombines TRDV1 with TRDJ1, with TRDD3 identical over 8 bases. Because TCRdb records no J gene, it was assigned here through a match of the DNA to germline. The ends lost 0 bases at V and 6 bases at J; junction bases unmatched: 6. Germline assignment: CDR1 TSWWSYY and CDR2 QGS. This CDR3 comprises 15 residues. In DNA, the CDR3 is TGTGCTCTTGGGGAACTCTCACTGGGGGGTAATAAACTCATCTTT. Protein sequence: CALGELSLGGNKLIF.

This clone showed up many times. This DNA's translation differs at residue 11 from TCRdb's protein, which comes from a much larger clone; a read error is likely, and the protein shown is translated from the DNA. Additional DNA sequences in this sample encode the identical CDR3. This chain joins TRDV1 and TRDJ1; 9 bases fit TRDD3. The CDR3 totals 16 residues. The V gene end was trimmed by 4 bases and the J gene end by 10 bases; junction bases not matched to a gene: 16. In germline, CDR1 is TSWWSYY, CDR2 QGS. The CDR3 coding sequence is TGTGCTCTTGGGGTTTTAGGGTACTGGGGGAGGGCAGGACTCATCTTT. It translates to CALGVLGYWGRAGLIF.

This clone appeared a few times. The protein TCRdb gives is from a much larger clone and does not agree with this DNA's translation at residue 7, likely a read error; the protein shown here comes from the DNA. V usage is TRDV1 and J usage is TRDJ2; 9 nucleotides agree with TRDD3. TCRdb does not report a J gene; here it was assigned by matching the DNA to germline references. Germline assignment: CDR1 TSWWSYY and CDR2 QGS. V lost 5 bases and J lost 0; bases outside the gene matches: 13. The CDR3 extends over 19 amino acids. CDR3 protein: CALGQTVRGIPSLTAQLFF. The CDR3 DNA sequence: TGTGCTCTTGGGCAAACGGTAAGGGGGATACCATCTTTGACAGCACAACTCTTCTTT.

Points on this clone: The translation of this DNA and the TCRdb protein of a much larger clone differ at residue 23, probably owing to a read error; the protein shown here is translated from the DNA. V gene TRDV1 combines with J gene TRDJ2, with 11 nucleotides matching TRDD3. Assignment of the J gene here rests on matching the DNA to germline, because TCRdb gives none. CDR1 TSWWSYY and CDR2 QGS come from the germline V gene. This CDR3 has 26 residues. The CDR3 nucleotides are TGTGCTCTTGGGGGCCTGATGGGATCCTACGCCCTAGGGCATCCCTTACTGGGGGATAAGGCAGCAAAACTCTTCTTT. Translating gives CALGGLMGSYALGHPLLGDKAAKLFF.

A note on this clone: A far larger clone lies a single base away; this is likely a read error. This chain uses TRAV14/DV4 with TRDJ1, with 7 positions matching TRDD3. From germline, CDR1 is TSDPSYG and CDR2 QGSYDQQN (reference sequence). The CDR3 consists of 15 residues. CDR3 residues: CAGGYWGPHTDKLIF. DNA for the CDR3: TGTGCGGGGGGGTACTGGGGACCTCACACCGATAAACTCATCTTC.

This clone has at least ten counts. This chain joins TRDV1 and TRDJ3, with 12 bases matching TRDD3. TCRdb records no J gene; here it was assigned by comparing the DNA to germline. V lost 4 bases, J lost 0 bases, and 43 bases stayed unmatched. The CDR3 contains 32 residues. The germline gives CDR1 TSWWSYY, CDR2 QGS. This CDR3 reads CALGVLTLPSYSILGDTPKGRISSWDTRQMFF. The DNA for the CDR3 is TGTGCTCTTGGGGTCCTGACCCTCCCTTCCTACTCCATCCTGGGGGATACGCCCAAAGGGAGAATTAGCTCCTGGGACACCCGACAGATGTTTTTC.

With regard to this clone: A much larger clonotype is one base distant, so this may be a read error. This chain joins TRDV1 and TRDJ1; TRDD3 is a possible D gene (5 bases). The germline V gene has CDR1 TSWWSYY and CDR2 QGS. The CDR3 consists of 19 residues. Trimming cost V 2 bases and J 0 bases, with 22 bases left between them. The CDR3 sequence is CALGEGRLGRALHTDKLIF. CDR3 coding DNA: TGTGCTCTTGGGGAAGGCCGCCTGGGACGGGCCCTGCACACCGATAAACTCATCTTT.

This clone came up a few times. A far larger clone differs by one base, so this is likely a read error. In the same sample, other DNA sequences code for this CDR3. This chain joins TRDV1 and TRDJ1; D is perhaps TRDD3 (5 bases). This CDR3 has 12 residues. Germline assignment: CDR1 TSWWSYY and CDR2 QGS. The DNA for the CDR3 is TGTGCTCTCGGGGAACGGGGCCACAAACTCATCTTT. Its translation: CALGERGHKLIF.

Details on this clone: The TCRdb protein, from a much larger clone, departs from this DNA's translation at residue 6, likely by read error; the protein shown derives from the DNA. The chain joins TRDV3 to TRDJ1; 7 bases line up with TRDD3. Per the germline V gene, CDR1 is TVYSNPD and CDR2 is GDNSRS (reference sequence). CDR3 length: 15 residues. CDR3 DNA sequence: TGTGCCGTTAGGGGGATGGACTGGTCCCAGTATAAACTCATCTTT. Translated: CAVRGMDWSQYKLIF.

This clone was observed a handful of times. The protein held in TCRdb is that of a much larger clone and does not match this DNA's translation at residue 4, likely because of a read error; the protein shown is translated from the DNA. The CDR3 sequence: CALVVSFPPRTGGDRPLIF. The DNA for the CDR3 is TGTGCTCTTGTGGTGAGCTTCCCACCCCGTACTGGGGGAGACAGACCCCTGATCTTT. The V gene is TRDV1, the J gene TRDJ4; the match to TRDD3 covers 9 bases. TCRdb lists no J gene, so it was determined here by aligning the DNA to germline. The CDR3 runs to 19 residues. CDR1 and CDR2 (germline): TSWWSYY, QGS. Unmatched junction bases numbered 22, after V lost 7 bases and J lost 1 base.

Notes on this clone: This likely traces to a read error, being one base from a far larger clone. At the DNA level, this CDR3 is encoded by other sequences in the same sample as well. The chain couples TRDV2 to TRDJ1, with 7 bases aligning to TRDD3. Assignment of the J gene here rests on matching the DNA to germline, because TCRdb gives none. CDR1 and CDR2 from the germline V gene are GEAIGNYY and EKD. With V trimmed by 4 bases and J by 1 base, 20 bases remained unmatched. The CDR3 spans 19 residues. CDR3 nucleotide sequence: TGTGCCTGTGAAAATATCGGGGGACTGGGGTCCTTCGCCACCGATAAACTCATCTTT. Its protein is CACENIGGLGSFATDKLIF.

A word on this clone: Translating this DNA gives a protein that differs at residue 18 from the TCRdb one, which belongs to a much larger clone; a read error is likely, and the protein shown is this translation. The chain carries TRDV1 and TRDJ1; 9 nucleotides agree with TRDD2. The junction had 28 bases not matched to a gene; V was cut back by 1 base and J by 1 base. Germline V gene lookup returns CDR1 TSWWSYY and CDR2 QGS. The CDR3 loop spans 24 amino acids. The CDR3 region is CALGEPWPSFLRPSGGPSTDKLIF. The CDR3 bases are TGTGCTCTTGGGGAACCATGGCCTTCCTTCCTACGACCCTCTGGGGGCCCGTCCACCGATAAACTCATCTTT.

This clone was found a few times. A far larger clone is one base from this, pointing to a likely read error. Other DNA sequences within the sample encode an identical CDR3. This rearrangement joins TRDV1 to TRDJ1; 12 bases are shared with TRDD3. CDR1 and CDR2 (germline): TSWWSYY, QGS. CDR3 length: 21 amino acids. V lost 2 bases to trimming and J lost 10 bases; unmatched junction nucleotides: 26. The CDR3 region has the DNA TGTGCTCTTGGGGAATCCAGGGTGGTCTACTCGGTACTGGGGGATACAGAGAGACTCATCTTT. It yields the protein CALGESRVVYSVLGDTERLIF.

This clone was counted between two and nine times. Only one base separates this from a far larger clonotype, so it likely reflects a read error. The identical CDR3 is also encoded by other nucleotide sequences in the sample. This chain joins TRDV1 and TRDJ1; 8 bases agree with TRDD3. No J gene is reported in TCRdb; it was inferred here by comparing the DNA with germline. The CDR3 has 14 residues. The germline V gene has CDR1 TSWWSYY and CDR2 QGS. CDR3 sequence: CALGIRPPGSKLIF. CDR3 nucleotides: TGTGCCCTTGGGATACGCCCCCCCGGCTCCAAACTCATCTTT.

In regard to this clone: The amino acid sequence in TCRdb belongs to a much larger clone and departs from this DNA's translation at residue 13, likely a sequencing read error; the sequence shown is translated from the DNA. The CDR3 spells CALGNGFPTLLGGLGAGKLIF. The DNA for the CDR3 is TGTGCTCTTGGGAATGGCTTCCCTACCCTTCTGGGGGGTCTGGGGGCCGGTAAACTCATCTTT. The genes are TRDV1 and TRDJ1, with 7 positions matching TRDD3. V was pared by 5 bases and J by 7 bases, with 31 bases of the junction left unmatched. This CDR3 comprises 21 residues. Germline assignment: CDR1 TSWWSYY and CDR2 QGS.

The sample holds a few counts of this clone. The TCRdb protein comes from a much larger clone and disagrees with this DNA's translation at residue 4, likely due to a read error; the protein given here is derived from the DNA. The chain couples TRDV1 to TRDJ1, with 9 bases matching TRDD3. The J gene was missing in TCRdb and was found by matching the end of the DNA to germline. Germline V gene sequence: CDR1 TSWWSYY, CDR2 QGS. This CDR3 spans 17 amino acids. The trim removed 7 bases at V and 0 bases at J, leaving 12 bases unmatched. The DNA of the CDR3 is TGTGCTCTTGTGAAGTCTGGGGGATTCCGATACACCGATAAACTCATCTTT. Translated, it gives CALVKSGGFRYTDKLIF.

There are many counts of this clone. This DNA's translation differs at residue 3 from TCRdb's protein, which comes from a much larger clone; a read error is likely, and the protein shown is translated from the DNA. The V and J genes are TRDV1 and TRDJ1; 7 positions agree with TRDD3. TCRdb records no J gene; here it was assigned by comparing the DNA to germline. The germline CDR1 and CDR2 sequences are TSWWSYY and QGS. This CDR3 contains 17 residues. The CDR3 sequence is CAFGGIGGDLYTDKLIF. In DNA, the CDR3 is TGTGCTTTTGGGGGAATAGGGGGGGATCTGTACACCGATAAACTCATCTTT.

This clone was seen more than once but under ten times. TCRdb attributes to this sequence the protein of a much larger clone, which differs from the DNA translation at residue 16; a read error is likely, and the protein displayed is translated from the DNA. V gene TRDV1 combines with J gene TRDJ1; possibly TRDD3 for D (5 bases). No J gene is reported in TCRdb; it was inferred here by comparing the DNA with germline. The CDR3 totals 19 residues. Germline V gene lookup returns CDR1 TSWWSYY and CDR2 QGS. The CDR3 DNA reads TGTGCTCTTGGGGAACTAGGCTTTCTACGAACCCCTGGTATGGATAGACTCATCTTT. Translated, it gives CALGELGFLRTPGMDRLIF.

Points on this clone: TCRdb's protein, taken from a much larger clone, differs from this DNA's translation at residue 3, likely owing to a read error; the protein displayed comes from the DNA. The chain recombines TRDV1 with TRDJ1, with TRDD3 matching 8 bases. The J gene, missing from TCRdb, was assigned here through DNA to germline matching. CDR3 length: 20 amino acids. Germline V gene data show CDR1 as TSWWSYY and CDR2 as QGS. CDR3 loop: CAPGDTTGASGGARKGELIF. CDR3 coding DNA: TGTGCTCCTGGGGATACTACGGGGGCTTCGGGGGGAGCCAGAAAGGGTGAACTCATCTTT.

Note on this clone: The protein that TCRdb holds for this DNA derives from a much larger clone and differs from the translated DNA at residue 5, which likely indicates a read error; the protein shown here is translated from the DNA. V is TRDV1 and J is TRDJ1; TRDD3 matches at 12 bases. No J gene is reported in TCRdb; it was inferred here by comparing the DNA with germline. V dropped 4 bases and J dropped 1; count of bases not matched to a gene: 7. Germline V lookup: CDR1 TSWWSYY, CDR2 QGS. CDR3 size: 17 residues. CDR3: CALGGDHWGILTDKLIF. CDR3 bases: TGTGCTCTTGGGGGCGACCACTGGGGGATACTCACCGATAAACTCATCTTT.

This clone was counted ten times or more. The genes are TRDV1 and TRDJ1; TRDD3 agrees at 8 bases. J lost 4 bases, V lost 4 bases, and 26 bases had no gene match. In germline, CDR1 is TSWWSYY, CDR2 QGS. CDR3 length equals 21 residues. The CDR3: CALGGSFPTLLGVYTFDKLIF. In DNA form, the CDR3 reads TGTGCTCTTGGGGGATCCTTCCCTACCTTACTGGGGGTATATACCTTCGATAAACTCATCTTT.

This clone was picked up a small number of times. This is likely an artifact of a read error, given a far larger clone one base away. This same CDR3 is encoded by further DNA sequences in the sample. The chain links TRDV1 to TRDJ3; TRDD3 is a possible D gene (6 bases). Looked up from germline, CDR1 is TSWWSYY and CDR2 is QGS. The CDR3 is 19 amino acids. CDR3 DNA: TGTGCTCTCGAACCTTCACTCGGGGGGACATCCTGGGACACACGACAGATGTTTTTC. Its protein product is CALEPSLGGTSWDTRQMFF.

This clone has more than one count but fewer than ten. The mismatch at residue 18 between this DNA's translation and the TCRdb protein of a much larger clone likely reflects a read error; the protein shown is translated from the DNA. No call exists for the J gene, whereas the V gene is TRDV1; the tabulated D call, TRDD3, remains unverified against the DNA. The CDR3 contains 20 residues. Per germline, CDR1 TSWWSYY and CDR2 QGS. The CDR3 nucleotides read TGTGCTCTTGGGGAAATTAAAGGATACCACAGGGGACCCTACACCGATAAACCCATCTTT. Protein product: CALGEIKGYHRGPYTDKPIF.

This clone was counted a few times. The protein recorded in TCRdb matches a much larger clone and deviates from this DNA's translation at residue 14, suggesting a read error; the protein here is obtained by translating the DNA. This chain connects TRDV1 to TRDJ1, with a possible D match to TRDD3 (7 bases). Trimming took off 2 bases at V and 2 bases at J, with 30 bases between the two ends. This CDR3 is 21 amino acids long. CDR1 is TSWWSYY and CDR2 is QGS in the germline V gene. The CDR3 protein is CALGEFFLAYWGPMGTDKLIF. CDR3 DNA sequence: TGTGCTCTTGGGGAATTTTTCCTAGCCTACTGGGGCCCCATGGGGACCGATAAACTCATCTTT.